The 18 T cell receptor beta chains in this list originate from one sample, sequenced in a study of shared clonotypes between healthy human individuals. Positively selected for CCR7, the CD45RO-negative cells used as naive CD8 cells excluded terminally differentiated effector memory CD45RA+ cells. The data were produced by immunoSEQ multiplex PCR, yet TCRdb's version contains in-frame clones alone and is incomplete. This sample has about 580,000 clones, with nearly 98% found just once. Sequenced material: naive CD8+ T cells sorted from blood. These receptors all come from a man aged 25 to 40 in good health.

The genes are TRBV5-4 and TRBJ2-7; TRBD2 agrees at 9 bases. This CDR3 has 14 residues. V lost 2 bases to trimming and J lost 4 bases; unmatched junction nucleotides: 4. Germline V gives CDR1 SGHNT, CDR2 YYREEE (reference sequence). The CDR3 protein is CASSFSGSSYEQYF. CDR3 nucleotide sequence: TGTGCCAGCAGCTTTAGCGGGAGCTCGTACGAGCAGTACTTC.

The rearrangement links TRBV5-4 to TRBJ2-6; D might be TRBD1 (5 bases). With 4 bases removed from V and 4 bases from J, the gap between germline ends came to 12 bases. There are 15 residues in the CDR3. Per germline, CDR1 SGHNT and CDR2 YYREEE (reference sequence). CDR3 in DNA: TGTGCCAGCAGCGCTCAGGGAACCGGGGCCAACGTCCTGACTTTC. The encoded protein is CASSAQGTGANVLTF. The variable domain in full, with the rest retrieved from reference TRBV5-4 and TRBJ2-6, is ETGVTQSPTHLIKTRGQQVTLRCSSQSGHNTVSWYQQALGQGPQFIFQYYREEENGRGNFPPRFSGLQFPNYSSELNVNALELDDSALYLCASSAQGTGANVLTFGAGSRLTVL.

This chain joins TRBV13 and TRBJ2-3; D ambiguous. The germline V and J ends were trimmed by 5 bases and 0 bases, with 12 bases remaining between them. Germline V CDR1 and CDR2: PRHDT, FYEKMQ (reference sequence). The CDR3 has 15 residues. The CDR3 region is CASSPLFESTDTQYF. The CDR3 nucleotides read TGTGCCAGCAGCCCCCTTTTCGAGAGCACAGATACGCAGTATTTT.

V is TRBV2 and J is TRBJ1-1, with D possibly being TRBD1 (6 bases). This CDR3 region has 15 residues. V was pared by 3 bases and J by 1 base, with 12 bases between. From germline, CDR1 is SNHLY and CDR2 FYNNEI. DNA for the CDR3: TGTGCCAGCAGTGAGGGGGCCCATGGGAACACTGAAGCTTTCTTT. Amino acids: CASSEGAHGNTEAFF.

V and J are TRBV6-1 and TRBJ1-2; no clear D gene. Germline loops: CDR1 MNHNS, CDR2 SASEGT. With 0 bases removed from V and 0 bases from J, the gap between germline ends came to 14 bases. The CDR3 spans 17 residues. The CDR3 nucleotides are TGTGCCAGCAGTGAAGCGGTTCCCGGGCTACCTAACTATGGCTACACCTTC. Amino acids: CASSEAVPGLPNYGYTF.

Here the CDR3 DNA reads TGTGCAAGTCGCTTAGAGACAGGGTTATACGAGCAGTACTTC. Protein: CASRLETGLYEQYF. The chain combines TRBV12-2 with TRBJ2-7; the table's D gene call, TRBD1, was not cross checked with the DNA. TRBV12-2 is a documented pseudogene. The CDR3 runs to 14 residues.

The V and J genes are TRBV11-3 and TRBJ2-7, with 10 bases matching TRBD1. The CDR3 runs 16 residues. J gave up 4 bases and V 1 base, and 7 bases lay outside the gene matches. CDR1 and CDR2 (germline): SGHNT, YENEEA. The CDR3 DNA reads TGTGCCAGCAGCTTAGCCCCGACAGGGGGCCCATACGAGCAGTACTTC. Translated: CASSLAPTGGPYEQYF.

With regard to this clone: Within the sample, other DNA sequences also encode this same CDR3. The chain recombines TRBV29-1 with TRBJ2-7, with a weak D call TRBD1 (5 bases). Trimming left V 6 bases short and J 0 bases short, with 12 bases between. The CDR3 runs 13 residues. Germline CDR1 reads SQVTM; CDR2 reads ANQGSEA. In nucleotides, the CDR3 is TGCAGCGTCGGCGCGGACAACTCCTACGAGCAGTACTTC. Amino acid sequence: CSVGADNSYEQYF.

The chain carries TRBV11-2 and TRBJ1-1, with no clear D. Germline CDR1 reads SGHAT; CDR2 reads FQNNGV. The CDR3 consists of 10 residues. Trimming took off 7 bases at V and 5 bases at J, with 5 bases between the two ends. This chain's CDR3 is CASTETEAFF. CDR3 DNA sequence: TGTGCCAGCACGGAGACTGAAGCTTTCTTT.

The chain employs TRBV4-1 and TRBJ1-2; perhaps TRBD1 as D (6 bases). CDR1 is MGHRA and CDR2 is YSYEKL in the germline V gene. V was pared by 1 base and J by 0 bases, with 9 bases between. CDR3 length: 15 amino acids. The DNA of the CDR3 is TGCGCCAGCAGCCAAGCAGGGGCCTCTAACTATGGCTACACCTTC. Protein: CASSQAGASNYGYTF.

The chain links TRBV7-6 to TRBJ1-1, with TRBD1 identical over 8 bases. The germline V gene encodes CDR1 SGHVS and CDR2 FNYEAQ. The CDR3 length is 13 residues. The V gene end was trimmed by 1 base and the J gene end by 7 bases; junction bases not matched to a gene: 2. The CDR3 here is CASSLGQGLEAFF. The CDR3 nucleotides are TGTGCCAGCAGCTTAGGACAGGGGCTTGAAGCTTTCTTT.

This clone was detected only once. This chain uses TRBV7-9 with TRBJ1-2; weak D call: TRBD1 (5 bases). This CDR3 has 15 amino acids. Deletions cut 5 bases from V and 6 bases from J, with 19 bases between. CDR1 is SEHNR, CDR2 FQNEAQ, per germline (reference sequence). CDR3 nucleotides: TGTGCCAGCAGCCGGGCCAACCGGGACCGAGATGGCTACACCTTC. It specifies CASSRANRDRDGYTF.

The chain couples TRBV28 to TRBJ2-7; D possibly corresponds to TRBD1 (6 bases). Between the trimmed V and J ends, which lost 4 bases and 4 bases, there was a span of 11 bases. Per the germline V gene, CDR1 is MDHEN and CDR2 is SYDVKM. CDR3 length: 13 residues. The DNA for the CDR3 is TGTGCCAGCAGTTGGGACAAGATATACGAGCAGTACTTC. Amino acid sequence: CASSWDKIYEQYF.

In its sample, this clone was seen once. The genes are TRBV5-4 and TRBJ1-2; a possible D gene is TRBD1 (5 bases). CDR3 length: 13 residues. The germline CDR1 and CDR2 sequences are SGHNT and YYREEE (reference sequence). V was trimmed by 6 bases and J by 3 bases, leaving 12 bases between them. The CDR3 reads CASTGPGDYGYTF. CDR3 nucleotides: TGTGCCAGCACCGGGCCGGGGGACTATGGCTACACCTTC.

The CDR3 bases are TGTGCCAGCAGTGAATACGAGGGCGGCCCTCAAGAGACCCAGTACTTC. Its protein product is CASSEYEGGPQETQYF. J is TRBJ2-5 and V is TRBV6-1, with D perhaps matching TRBD2 (5 bases). Germline V gene data show CDR1 as MNHNS and CDR2 as SASEGT. The CDR3 loop spans 16 amino acids. Trimming shortened V by 2 bases and J by 2 bases, and 15 bases separated the two germline ends.

The chain is built from TRBV5-4 and TRBJ2-3, with D tentatively TRBD1 (5 bases). Trimming pared 1 base from V and 4 bases from J, leaving 13 bases between. Germline lookup yields CDR1 SGHNT and CDR2 YYREEE (reference sequence). The CDR3 loop spans 15 amino acids. The DNA for the CDR3 is TGTGCCAGCAGCTTGTGGTCAGGGTCATCAGATACGCAGTATTTT. Its translation is CASSLWSGSSDTQYF. Full variable domain (rest looked up from reference TRBV5-4 and TRBJ2-3): ETGVTQSPTHLIKTRGQQVTLRCSSQSGHNTVSWYQQALGQGPQFIFQYYREEENGRGNFPPRFSGLQFPNYSSELNVNALELDDSALYLCASSLWSGSSDTQYFGPGTRLTVL.

The chain joins TRBV29-1 to TRBJ2-3, with TRBD2 identical over 7 bases. J gave up 4 bases and V 4 bases, and 8 bases lay outside the gene matches. CDR1 SQVTM and CDR2 ANQGSEA come from the germline V gene. This CDR3 spans 14 amino acids. The CDR3 bases are TGCAGCGTTGGCGGGGAGGGCCTCTCAGATACGCAGTATTTT. Protein product: CSVGGEGLSDTQYF.

The chain uses TRBV11-3 and TRBJ2-5; the match to TRBD1 covers 8 bases. Trimming cost V 8 bases and J 2 bases; bases outside gene matches: 10. The CDR3 loop spans 15 amino acids. Germline V lookup: CDR1 SGHNT, CDR2 YENEEA. In nucleotides, the CDR3 is TGTGCCAGCGCAGGGGGCCACGGACTGCAAGAGACCCAGTACTTC. It translates to CASAGGHGLQETQYF.